This T cell receptor (beta chain) was recovered during a study of regulatory T cells in long-lasting Graves disease. Combining iRepertoire HTBI primers with Arm-PCR of CDR3 regions, the authors built TCR beta libraries. TCRdb analysed the multiplex PCR reads with MiXCR anew, one entry per CDR3 protein. Found here are 350,000 to 550,000 distinct CDR3 sequences, about 16% of them singletons; the top ten hold 23%. This CDR3 comprises 15 residues. Germline CDR1 and CDR2: SGHDN and FVKESK. Trimming took off 6 bases at V and 0 bases at J, with 13 bases between the two ends. Time point described: newly diagnosed GD, antithyroid drugs for less than 3 months. PBMC-derived RNA was used for the TCR library. General study findings and limits: With persistent disease, TRBV28, TRBJ1-2 and TRBJ2-5 were the favored segments. Possibly, too few samples lowered accuracy.

This clonotype was seen many times. The antigen is not known. The same sample was also used in a study of T cells in Graves' hyperthyroidism and ophthalmopathy. As that study records: The TCR CDR3 was amplified in a first-round RT-PCR using the HTBI primer set.

The sequence came from a woman aged 18-29 years with Graves disease. Sequencing used peripheral blood mononuclear cells (PBMCs), obtained at new diagnosis, from a patient treated with antithyroid drugs. The chain uses TRBV14 and TRBJ2-3; D is uncertain. The CDR3 bases are TGTGCCAGCAGTCGACTGATTTCTAGCACAGATACGCAGTATTTT. Protein sequence: CASSRLISSTDTQYF.